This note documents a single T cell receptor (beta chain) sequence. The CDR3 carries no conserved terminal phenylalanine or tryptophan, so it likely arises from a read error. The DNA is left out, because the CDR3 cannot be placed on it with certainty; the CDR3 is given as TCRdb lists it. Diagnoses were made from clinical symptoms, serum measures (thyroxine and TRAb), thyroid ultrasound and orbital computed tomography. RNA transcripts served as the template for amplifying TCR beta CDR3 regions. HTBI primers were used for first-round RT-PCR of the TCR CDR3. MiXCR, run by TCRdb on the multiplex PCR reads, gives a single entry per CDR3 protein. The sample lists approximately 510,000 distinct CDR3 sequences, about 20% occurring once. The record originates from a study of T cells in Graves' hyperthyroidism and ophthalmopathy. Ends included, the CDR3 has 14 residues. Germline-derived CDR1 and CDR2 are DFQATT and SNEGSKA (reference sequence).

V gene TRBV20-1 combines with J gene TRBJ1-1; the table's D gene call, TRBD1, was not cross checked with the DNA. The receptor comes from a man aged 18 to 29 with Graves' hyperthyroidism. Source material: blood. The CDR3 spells CSATDRVLNAEACV.